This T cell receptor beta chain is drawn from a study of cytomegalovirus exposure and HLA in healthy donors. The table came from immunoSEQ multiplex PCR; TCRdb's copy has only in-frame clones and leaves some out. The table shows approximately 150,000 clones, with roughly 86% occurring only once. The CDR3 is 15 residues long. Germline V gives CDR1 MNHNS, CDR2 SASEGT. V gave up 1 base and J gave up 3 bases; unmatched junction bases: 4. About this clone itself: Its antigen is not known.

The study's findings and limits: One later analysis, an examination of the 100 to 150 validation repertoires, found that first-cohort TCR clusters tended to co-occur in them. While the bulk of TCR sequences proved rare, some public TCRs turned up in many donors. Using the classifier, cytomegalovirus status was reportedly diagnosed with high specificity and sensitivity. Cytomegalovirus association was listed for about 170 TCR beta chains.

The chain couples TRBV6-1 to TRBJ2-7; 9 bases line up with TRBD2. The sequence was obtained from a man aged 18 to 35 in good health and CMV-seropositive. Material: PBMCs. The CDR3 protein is CASSEVAGDHYEQYF. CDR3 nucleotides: TGTGCCAGCAGTGAAGTAGCGGGGGACCACTACGAGCAGTACTTC.